These T cell receptor beta chains were read from a single sample in a study of blood T cells in healthy people across ages. TCRdb independently ran MiXCR on the 5' RACE reads; one entry per CDR3 protein. The table shows about 570,000 distinct CDR3 sequences, with roughly a quarter occurring only once. Sequenced material: blood. The source of these receptors is an older woman in good health. Both conserved end residues are part of each CDR3. A D gene is named only where the DNA matches it firmly. The size entry is marked missing in some rows and otherwise reads once, few, many or a size class.

V	size	D	J	CDR3	DNA
TRBV15	.	TRBD2	TRBJ2-4	CATSELAPKNIQYF	TGTGCCACCAGCGAACTAGCGCCAAAAAACATTCAGTACTTC
TRBV7-3	.	.	TRBJ2-3	CASSLRAESTDTQYF	TGTGCCAGCAGCTTACGGGCTGAAAGCACAGATACGCAGTATTTT
TRBV9	few	.	TRBJ2-1	CASSVTGTRVNEQFF	TGTGCCAGCAGCGTAACCGGGACTCGAGTGAATGAGCAGTTCTTC
TRBV7-3	.	TRBD2	TRBJ2-1	CASSLGGAQSPYNEQFF	TGTGCCAGCAGTCTCGGGGGGGCCCAAAGCCCCTACAATGAGCAGTTCTTC
TRBV6-6	.	TRBD1	TRBJ1-2	CASIRTGDGYTF	TGTGCCAGCATTCGGACAGGGGATGGCTACACCTTC
TRBV14	.	.	TRBJ2-1	CASRRRGYNEQFF	TGTGCCAGCAGGCGCCGGGGCTACAATGAGCAGTTCTTC
TRBV5-1	.	TRBD2	TRBJ2-1	CASSTLAVNEQFF	TGCGCCAGCTCGACCCTAGCGGTAAATGAGCAGTTCTTC
TRBV2	.	.	TRBJ2-5	CASSEMRPGETQYF	TGTGCCAGCAGTGAAATGCGGCCTGGGGAGACCCAGTACTTC
TRBV6-2/TRBV6-3	.	.	TRBJ2-2	CASRRGENTGELFF	TGTGCCAGCAGAAGGGGGGAGAACACCGGGGAGCTGTTTTTT
TRBV7-9	.	TRBD2	TRBJ2-1	CASTQVSGPSYNEQFF	TGTGCCAGCACCCAGGTTAGCGGGCCTTCCTACAATGAGCAGTTCTTC
TRBV20-1	.	TRBD1	TRBJ1-2	CSAAGQGEGYGYTF	TGCAGTGCTGCGGGACAGGGGGAAGGTTATGGCTACACCTTC
TRBV7-2	many	TRBD1	TRBJ2-2	CASSRTGGTGELFF	TGTGCCAGCAGCCGGACAGGGGGGACCGGGGAGCTGTTTTTT
TRBV9	.	.	TRBJ1-1	CASSVATGPNTEAFF	TGTGCCAGCAGCGTAGCTACAGGGCCTAACACTGAAGCTTTCTTT
TRBV5-1	once	.	TRBJ2-2	CASSAYDPGGGNTGEPFF	TGCGCCAGCAGCGCTTACGATCCGGGGGGCGGAAACACCGGGGAACCGTTTTTT
TRBV18	few	TRBD1	TRBJ1-2	CASSPRQGFVYGYTF	TGTGCCAGCTCACCCCGACAGGGGTTCGTTTATGGCTACACCTTC
TRBV12-3/TRBV12-4	few	.	TRBJ2-7	CASSLQGIDEQYF	TGTGCCAGCAGTTTGCAGGGTATCGACGAGCAGTACTTC
TRBV30	.	.	TRBJ2-3	CAWTPGVATDTQYF	TGTGCCTGGACGCCGGGCGTGGCCACAGATACGCAGTATTTT
TRBV20-1	.	.	TRBJ1-6	CSATPDRIPRSPLHF	TGCAGTGCTACTCCGGACAGAATTCCTCGGTCACCCCTCCACTTT
TRBV29-1	.	.	TRBJ1-1	CSAPTDLGTEAFF	TGCAGCGCTCCGACAGATCTGGGCACTGAAGCTTTCTTT
TRBV12-5	few	TRBD2	TRBJ2-1	CASGTLAGGPYNEQFF	TGTGCTAGTGGCACCTTAGCGGGGGGGCCCTACAATGAGCAGTTCTTC
TRBV27	.	TRBD1	TRBJ2-4	CASSGLGDRVNIQYF	TGTGCCAGCAGTGGGCTGGGGGACAGAGTAAACATTCAGTACTTC
TRBV4-3	.	.	TRBJ1-5	CASSQELVDQPQHF	TGCGCCAGCAGCCAAGAACTTGTTGATCAGCCCCAGCATTTT
TRBV25-1	few	.	TRBJ1-1	CASTVSTPEAFF	TGTGCCAGCACAGTCTCGACGCCTGAAGCTTTCTTT
TRBV7-2	few	.	TRBJ1-2	CASSLERTLGRYTF	TGTGCCAGCAGCTTAGAGAGGACACTGGGCCGCTACACCTTC
TRBV7-9	few	TRBD1	TRBJ2-2	CASSTDRSTGELFF	TGTGCCAGCAGCACGGACAGGAGTACAGGGGAGCTGTTTTTT
TRBV12-5	few	TRBD1	TRBJ2-7	CASGQDRGSYEQYF	TGTGCTAGTGGACAGGACAGGGGTTCCTACGAGCAGTACTTC
TRBV6-1	.	.	TRBJ2-1	CASSQRWGRENNEQFF	TGTGCCAGCAGTCAGCGCTGGGGTAGGGAGAACAATGAGCAGTTCTTC
TRBV7-2	.	.	TRBJ2-1	CASSLGRRSYNEQFF	TGTGCCAGCAGCTTAGGTAGAAGGTCCTACAATGAGCAGTTCTTC
TRBV20-1	.	TRBD1	TRBJ2-5	CSASGTGGERVETQYF	TGCAGTGCTAGCGGGACAGGGGGCGAGAGGGTGGAGACCCAGTACTTC
TRBV23-1	.	.	TRBJ1-1	CASSQTPTRTANTEAFF	TGCGCCAGCAGTCAAACGCCAACTCGGACGGCGAACACTGAAGCTTTCTTT
TRBV3-1	.	.	TRBJ2-7	CASSPQLGEQYF	TGTGCCAGCAGCCCGCAGCTGGGCGAGCAGTACTTC
TRBV20-1	few	TRBD1	TRBJ2-4	CSAWTGRGKNIQYF	TGCAGTGCTTGGACAGGGCGGGGCAAAAACATTCAGTACTTC
TRBV29-1	.	TRBD1	TRBJ1-2	CRADRGDQNYGYTF	TGCAGGGCTGACAGGGGGGACCAAAACTATGGCTACACCTTC